The rows below give T cell receptor beta chains drawn from one sample of a study of radiation and T cells in renal cell carcinoma. TCRdb's table, derived via immunoSEQ multiplex PCR, lists solely in-frame clones and lacks some. The sample has around 9,000 clones; 55% to 65% are singletons. The starting material was tumor tissue, obtained from a patient whose treatment was nephrectomy without radiotherapy. Source of these receptors: a man in his sixties with renal cell carcinoma. CDR3s include the opening cysteine and the closing phenylalanine or tryptophan. D genes are given only for firm matches. The size entry is marked missing in some rows and otherwise reads once, few, many or a size class.

>.|TRBV7-2|TRBJ2-1|.
CASSSRGYEQFF
TGTGCCAGCAGCTCTCGGGGGTATGAGCAGTTCTTC
>.|TRBV6-5|TRBJ1-1|.
CASSYVGGDTEAFF
TGTGCCAGCAGTTACGTCGGAGGTGACACTGAAGCTTTCTTT
>few|TRBV5-6|TRBJ1-2|TRBD1
CASSPGQGIGGYTF
TGTGCCAGCAGCCCCGGACAGGGGATAGGTGGCTACACCTTC
>few|TRBV5-1|TRBJ1-1|TRBD1
CASSWGQGGSEAFF
TGCGCCAGCAGCTGGGGACAGGGAGGCTCTGAAGCTTTCTTT
>.|TRBV19|TRBJ2-4|.
CASSIKGGTHTGAFTHF
TGTGCCAGTAGTATAAAGGGGGGAACCCACACAGGGGCCTTCACGCACTTC
>.|TRBV4-2|TRBJ2-2|.
CASSQGGFGGELFF
TGTGCCAGCAGCCAAGGGGGCTTTGGCGGGGAGCTGTTTTTT
>.|TRBV7-3|TRBJ2-2|TRBD2
CASSFQPLAGAPLGGGELFF
TGTGCCAGCAGCTTTCAGCCGCTAGCGGGGGCCCCCTTAGGAGGCGGGGAGCTGTTTTTT
>few|TRBV7-8|TRBJ2-4|TRBD1
CASSLTPGQGDENIQYF
TGTGCCAGCAGCCTCACCCCTGGACAGGGTGATGAAAACATTCAGTACTTC
>.|TRBV4-2|TRBJ1-1|.
CASSQVKGGDTEAFF
TGTGCCAGCAGCCAAGTAAAGGGTGGGGACACTGAAGCTTTCTTT
>.|TRBV9|TRBJ2-7|TRBD1
CASSLRDRSPEQYF
TGTGCCAGCAGCCTCCGGGACAGATCTCCCGAGCAGTACTTC
>few|TRBV15|TRBJ1-2|TRBD1
CATSRDRKGQTDLNYGYTF
TGTGCCACCAGCAGAGATCGGAAGGGACAGACTGACCTTAACTATGGCTACACCTTC
>once|TRBV4-2|TRBJ1-6|.
CASSQEGGYNSPLHF
TGTGCCAGCAGCCAAGAGGGAGGCTATAATTCACCCCTCCACTTT
>.|TRBV5-1|TRBJ2-2|.
CASSLEPMNTGELFF
TGCGCCAGCAGCTTGGAGCCGATGAACACCGGGGAGCTGTTTTTT
>.|TRBV10-1|TRBJ1-2|.
CASSPGHLYYGYTF
TGCGCCAGTAGCCCGGGACACCTCTACTATGGCTACACCTTC
>.|TRBV7-2|TRBJ1-2|TRBD1
CASSFRTGANYGYTF
TGTGCCAGCAGCTTTCGGACAGGGGCGAACTATGGCTACACCTTC
>once|TRBV30|TRBJ2-3|TRBD2
CAWSPLAGGATDTQYF
TGTGCCTGGAGTCCCTTAGCGGGGGGGGCAACAGATACGCAGTATTTT
>medium-sized|TRBV7-2|TRBJ2-1|.
CASSPGGHEQFF
TGTGCCAGCAGCCCCGGGGGCCATGAGCAGTTCTTC
>.|TRBV2|TRBJ1-1|TRBD1
CASSNWDSWNTEAFF
TGTGCCAGCAGCAACTGGGACAGCTGGAACACTGAAGCTTTCTTT
>.|TRBV9|TRBJ2-3|.
CASSVLSADTQYF
TGTGCCAGCAGCGTCCTCTCGGCAGATACGCAGTATTTT
>.|TRBV27|TRBJ2-3|.
CASFDSSVDTQYF
TGTGCCAGCTTCGACTCCTCTGTAGATACGCAGTATTTT